This T cell receptor beta chain was retrieved from a study of blood T cells in healthy people across ages. Together with a sample-barcoded 5' primer, a J-beta primer mix was included in a second PCR lasting roughly 6 to 12 cycles. Unique molecular identifiers of 12 random nucleotides labeled each cDNA. TCRdb re-analysed the 5' RACE reads in MiXCR, keeping a single row per CDR3 protein. Of 1.5 million to 2 million distinct CDR3 sequences in the sample, 30% to 40% were seen once. Findings of the study overall: The diversity estimates, figures obtained from one million T cells, were considered underestimates. While age rose, TCR beta diversity per million T cells dropped in a roughly linear way.

The CDR3 sequence is 17 residues long. Germline lookup yields CDR1 MGHRA and CDR2 YSYEKL. Points on this clonotype: Its antigen remains unidentified. Mismatch with germline at one junction end may stem from a read error.

Sequenced: blood. V usage is TRBV4-1 and J usage is TRBJ2-3, with 8 bases fitting TRBD2. This receptor was taken from a woman aged 30 to 39 in good health. This chain's CDR3 is CASSQIVVAGSTDTKYF. In DNA form, the CDR3 reads TGCGCCAGCAGCCAAATTGTTGTAGCGGGGAGCACAGATACGAAGTATTTT.